One and the same sample provided the 12 T cell receptor beta chains below, sequenced in a study of blood T cells in healthy people across ages. Sample-barcoded 5' priming and a J-beta primer mix drove a second PCR of about 6 to 12 cycles. Using its own MiXCR run on the 5' RACE reads, TCRdb lists one record per CDR3 protein. Among more than 650,000 distinct CDR3 sequences listed, 22% were seen once. The sequenced material came from blood. These receptor sequences come from a man in his 70s in good health.

In this sample, this clonotype turned up a few times. The chain employs TRBV6-2 or TRBV6-3 and TRBJ2-2; 9 nucleotides line up with TRBD1. Trimming removed 6 bases from V and 4 bases from J; junction bases left unmatched: 9. CDR3 size: 16 residues. Germline lookup yields CDR1 MNHEY and CDR2 SVGEGT. This CDR3 is CASSNGADRGTGELFF. CDR3 nucleotides: TGTGCCAGCAGCAACGGGGCGGACAGGGGCACCGGGGAGCTGTTTTTT.

The CDR3, as DNA: TGTGCCAGCAGTTCCTTGACTAGCAACAATGAGCAGTTCTTC. This codes for CASSSLTSNNEQFF. The chain recombines TRBV6-6 with TRBJ2-1, with TRBD2 matching over 7 bases. This CDR3 spans 14 amino acids. The germline V gene has CDR1 MNHNY and CDR2 SVGAGI (reference sequence). V shed 4 bases, J shed 5 bases, and the junction held 5 bases outside the gene matches.

Turning to this clonotype: This may arise from a read error, as a much more abundant clone is one base away. The chain recombines TRBV12-3 or TRBV12-4 with TRBJ1-6; D gene unclear. Trimming shortened V by 5 bases and J by 7 bases, and 12 bases separated the two germline ends. This CDR3 region has 14 residues. The CDR3 here is CASSLSWVNSPLHF. CDR3 DNA sequence: TGTGCCAGCAGTCTTAGTTGGGTAAATTCACCCCTCCACTTT.

The rearrangement uses TRBV20-1 and TRBJ2-2; 13 bases agree with TRBD2. CDR1 DFQATT and CDR2 SNEGSKA come from the germline V gene (reference sequence). V shed 2 bases and J 1 base; nucleotides not matched to a gene: 4. This CDR3 contains 17 residues. As DNA, the CDR3 is TGCAGTGCTAGACCACGGACTAGCGGGAGGAACACCGGGGAGCTGTTTTTT. Translation gives CSARPRTSGRNTGELFF.

V usage is TRBV5-1 and J usage is TRBJ2-2; D gene unclear. Germline CDR1 and CDR2: SGHRS and YFSETQ. V gave up 4 bases and J gave up 0 bases, with 4 bases separating them. This CDR3 is 13 amino acids long. CDR3 DNA sequence: TGCGCCAGCAGCAACACGAACACCGGGGAGCTGTTTTTT. This encodes CASSNTNTGELFF.

The chain is built from TRBV4-3 and TRBJ2-6; D not resolved. The CDR3 covers 17 residues. Germline CDR1 reads LGHNA; CDR2 reads YSLEER. V was shortened by 4 bases and J by 2 bases, with 15 bases between the two germline ends. The CDR3 reads CASSRHFKDPGANVLTF. In DNA, the CDR3 is TGCGCCAGCAGCCGGCACTTTAAGGACCCTGGGGCCAACGTCCTGACTTTC.

The chain employs TRBV25-1 and TRBJ1-6; a weak D match, TRBD1 (5 bases). Trimming stripped 3 bases from V and 9 bases from J, with 18 bases between. The length of the CDR3 is 16 residues. Germline CDR1 and CDR2: MGHDK and SYGVNS. The CDR3 sequence: CASSEGENLRVSPLHF. The CDR3 nucleotides read TGTGCCAGCAGTGAGGGGGAAAACCTCAGGGTTTCACCCCTCCACTTT.

This clonotype was seen a few times. The chain recombines TRBV3-1 with TRBJ2-2, with D uncertain. Germline CDR1 reads LGHDT; CDR2 reads YNNKEL (reference sequence). The CDR3 sequence is 15 residues long. V lost 1 base and J lost 3, with 9 bases in between. CDR3: CASSQAADYTGELFF. As DNA, the CDR3 is TGTGCCAGCAGCCAAGCTGCAGACTACACCGGGGAGCTGTTTTTT.

This chain joins TRBV5-1 and TRBJ1-6; 8 bases are a match to TRBD1. The CDR3 is made up of 14 amino acids. V gave up 5 bases and J gave up 11 bases; unmatched junction bases: 9. The germline gives CDR1 SGHRS, CDR2 YFSETQ. Here the CDR3 DNA reads TGCGCCAGCAGATCAGACAGGGGTCATACACCCCTCCACTTT. It encodes CASRSDRGHTPLHF.

There are many counts of this clonotype. This chain joins TRBV6-5 and TRBJ2-2; D call uncertain. Deletions cut 2 bases from V and 6 bases from J, with 10 bases between. The CDR3 loop spans 14 amino acids. The V gene's germline CDR1 is MNHEY and CDR2 SVGAGI. CDR3: CASSYRLLPGELFF. The DNA for the CDR3 is TGTGCCAGCAGTTACCGTTTGCTCCCCGGGGAGCTGTTTTTT.

This clonotype has only a few counts. The chain uses TRBV7-9 and TRBJ2-7; no definite D call. Trimming took 3 bases from V and 1 from J, leaving 7 bases between them. The CDR3 has 13 residues. Germline CDR1 SEHNR, CDR2 FQNEAQ (reference sequence). CDR3 DNA: TGTGCCAGCAGCTTCCTAGGGTCCTACGAGCAGTACTTC. This encodes CASSFLGSYEQYF.

This clonotype was seen more than once but under ten times. Its ends do not fully match the called genes, so a read error is possible. The chain joins TRBV13 to TRBJ1-3; D remains ambiguous. The germline gives CDR1 PRHDT, CDR2 FYEKMQ (reference sequence). The CDR3 extends over 13 amino acids. DNA for the CDR3: TGTGCCAGCGGTTCGAGTGCTGGAAACGCCATATATTTT. Its protein is CASGSSAGNAIYF.